The present TCR beta chain was sequenced within a study of T-cell memory formation after mild COVID-19. For the study at large: Largely, TCR clusters stayed within a single donor. Overall study findings and caveats: CM and EM subsets held most contracting CD4+ clones; EMRA held CD8+ ones. A second wave expanding day 15 to 37 was CD4+-biased; contracting clones were balanced.

This clonotype was counted between two and nine times. No antigen is known for it. TCRdb recomputed calls from the 5' RACE reads with MiXCR, one row per CDR3 protein. The top ten hold around 27% of the sample, which has roughly 110,000 distinct CDR3 sequences, around 11% seen once. Germline values: CDR1 MGHRA, CDR2 YSYEKL. CDR3 length equals 16 residues. V lost 0 bases, J lost 4 bases, and 2 bases stayed unmatched. The sample comprised PBMCs or a T cell subset sorted from them (not recorded which). J is TRBJ1-5 and V is TRBV4-1; TRBD1 matches at 11 bases. The receptor comes from an adult woman who had mild COVID-19 (a few samples of this study predate the infection). Cell type and time point are not known. The CDR3 DNA sequence: TGCGCCAGCAGCCAAGAGGGGACAGGGGGTAATCAGCCCCAGCATTTT. This codes for CASSQEGTGGNQPQHF.